This TCR beta chain was identified in a study of blood T cells in healthy people across ages. Overall study results and limits: Long-lived and aged donors differed, with more naive CD4+ cells and higher diversity in the long-lived. A roughly linear fall in TCR beta diversity per million T cells was seen with increasing age.

Through a sample-barcoded 5' primer and a J-beta primer mix, a second PCR was run for roughly 6 to 11 cycles. From the 5' RACE reads, TCRdb called clonotypes with MiXCR, one entry per CDR3 protein. The sample consists of fewer than 1 million distinct CDR3 sequences, around 43% of them appearing once. Points on this clonotype: Its specificity is not known.

PBMCs numbering at least 6 million were isolated per sample. V lost 1 base, J lost 10 bases, and 11 bases lay in between. The CDR3 is made up of 12 amino acids. CDR1 and CDR2 from the germline V gene are SGHRS and YFSETQ. The receptor's source is a man aged 60 to 75 in good health. The source material was blood. The chain employs TRBV5-1 and TRBJ1-2; a weak D match, TRBD1 (6 bases). The CDR3 loop is CASSLRGGDYTF. In DNA form, the CDR3 reads TGCGCCAGCAGCTTGAGGGGGGGCGACTACACCTTC.